This entry lists 13 T cell receptor beta chains sequenced from one sample in a study of T-cell reconstitution after alpha-beta-depleted transplantation in children. Molecular barcoding with unique molecular identifiers was used for the TCRbeta library. TCRdb redid the calling of the PCR reads with MiXCR, one entry per CDR3 protein. The sample holds about 200,000 distinct CDR3 sequences, approximately 15% seen once. The source was PBMCs, mostly from graft donor cells, collected 360 days after TCRalphabeta/CD19-depleted stem cell transplant. The receptor set was obtained from a male patient under 10 years old who had a stem cell transplant for acute lymphoblastic leukemia, so the T cells may come from the graft donor.

This chain uses TRBV7-2 with TRBJ2-2, with D tentatively TRBD2 (6 bases). CDR3 length: 13 amino acids. V was trimmed by 4 bases and J by 7 bases, leaving 10 bases between them. CDR1 is SGHTA, CDR2 FQGNSA, per germline. The CDR3 sequence: CASSSPGVGELFF. The DNA for the CDR3 is TGTGCCAGCAGCTCGCCGGGGGTCGGGGAGCTGTTTTTT.

This clonotype has only a few counts. The genes are TRBV27 and TRBJ1-1; TRBD1 is a possible D gene (5 bases). The CDR3 covers 15 residues. V was clipped by 6 bases and J by 1 base, with 15 bases between them. CDR1 and CDR2 from the germline V gene are MNHEY and SMNVEV (reference sequence). Here the CDR3 reads CASRSQGWANTEAFF. In nucleotides, the CDR3 is TGTGCCAGCAGGTCGCAGGGTTGGGCGAACACTGAAGCTTTCTTT.

This clonotype turned up a few times. The rearrangement uses TRBV29-1 and TRBJ2-2; D perhaps matches TRBD1 (5 bases). V was trimmed by 4 bases and J by 6 bases, leaving 12 bases between them. Germline CDR1 SQVTM, CDR2 ANQGSEA. This CDR3 has 13 amino acids. The CDR3 bases are TGCAGCGTTGCACCTCAGGGTTCCGGGGAGCTGTTTTTT. Residues: CSVAPQGSGELFF.

This clonotype was observed a handful of times. This sequence joins TRBV29-1 and TRBJ2-2; D may be TRBD2 (6 bases). Germline-derived CDR1 and CDR2 are SQVTM and ANQGSEA. The CDR3 is 14 amino acids. With 2 bases removed from V and 4 bases from J, the gap between germline ends came to 11 bases. The CDR3 protein is CSVERLASTGELFF. CDR3 sequence (DNA): TGCAGCGTTGAACGGCTAGCGAGCACCGGGGAGCTGTTTTTT.

V usage is TRBV12-3 or TRBV12-4 and J usage is TRBJ2-3; TRBD2 agrees at 10 bases. The CDR3 runs 15 residues. V trimming: 7 bases; J trimming: 5 bases; junction bases outside the gene matches: 9. Written as DNA, the CDR3 is TGTGCCAGCAACCGAGCGGGGGGGCCGCTAGATACGCAGTATTTT. Protein product: CASNRAGGPLDTQYF.

The chain is built from TRBV27 and TRBJ2-5; perhaps D is TRBD1 or TRBD2 (5 bases each). CDR3 length equals 21 residues. V lost 5 bases, J lost 2 bases, and 33 bases lay in between. The germline V gene has CDR1 MNHEY and CDR2 SMNVEV (reference sequence). CDR3 loop: CASSPLLGRGLLRGPQETQYF. In DNA, the CDR3 is TGTGCCAGCAGTCCCCTCCTAGGTAGAGGGTTGCTACGGGGCCCACAAGAGACCCAGTACTTC.

V usage is TRBV11-2 and J usage is TRBJ2-3; no definite D call. Trimming pared 1 base from V and 2 bases from J, leaving 7 bases between. This CDR3 comprises 14 residues. Looked up from germline, CDR1 is SGHAT and CDR2 is FQNNGV. In DNA, the CDR3 is TGTGCCAGCAGCTTAGGCGCGTTCACAGATACGCAGTATTTT. The encoded protein is CASSLGAFTDTQYF.

This clonotype was seen a handful of times. The chain links TRBV7-1 to TRBJ1-3, with no clear D. TRBV7-1 is an ORF, and what it does is uncertain. With 3 bases removed from V and 0 bases from J, the gap between germline ends came to 6 bases. The CDR3 consists of 14 residues. CDR3 sequence reads: CASSSSLSGNTIYF. CDR3 coding DNA: TGTGCCAGCAGCTCGAGCCTCTCTGGAAACACCATATATTTT.

The chain carries TRBV5-1 and TRBJ1-1; 7 positions agree with TRBD1. Unmatched junction bases numbered 5, after V lost 2 bases and J lost 1 base. CDR1 and CDR2 from the germline V gene are SGHRS and YFSETQ. The CDR3 spans 15 residues. The CDR3 region has the DNA TGCGCCAGCAGCTTACAGACAGGGAAGAACACTGAAGCTTTCTTT. It translates to CASSLQTGKNTEAFF.

This clonotype was detected many times. The chain recombines TRBV7-2 with TRBJ2-7, with TRBD1 matching 10 bases. After removal of 5 bases from V and 3 bases from J, the junction contained 10 bases not matched to a gene. The CDR3 totals 16 residues. Germline CDR1 SGHTA, CDR2 FQGNSA. CDR3 DNA sequence: TGTGCCAGCAGCCCGGGGCCGGGACAGGGGCTCTACGAGCAGTACTTC. Its translation is CASSPGPGQGLYEQYF.

The chain links TRBV5-1 to TRBJ2-7; 13 bases are a match to TRBD2. The V and J ends lost 3 bases and 3 bases, in that order; junction bases with no gene match: 9. The CDR3 has 17 residues. Germline V gene data show CDR1 as SGHRS and CDR2 as YFSETQ. In DNA, the CDR3 is TGCGCCAGCAGCTCGCAGGGACTAGCGGGAAAAGACTACGAGCAGTACTTC. Protein sequence: CASSSQGLAGKDYEQYF.

V is TRBV3-1 and J is TRBJ2-6; D uncertain. CDR1 and CDR2 from the germline V gene are LGHDT and YNNKEL (reference sequence). The CDR3 totals 17 residues. The V and J ends lost 8 bases and 0 bases respectively, with 17 bases between them. The CDR3 loop is CASLAGRLSSGANVLTF. The CDR3 DNA sequence: TGTGCCAGCCTGGCAGGCAGGTTGAGCTCTGGGGCCAACGTCCTGACTTTC. Full variable domain (outside the CDR3, taken from reference TRBV3-1 and TRBJ2-6): DTAVSQTPKYLVTQMGNDKSIKCEQNLGHDTMYWYKQDSKKFLKIMFSYNNKELIINETVPNRFSPKSPDKAHLNLHINSLELGDSAVYFCASLAGRLSSGANVLTFGAGSRLTVL.

The table lists this clonotype with many counts. V usage is TRBV9 and J usage is TRBJ2-5, with D hard to call. V was clipped by 3 bases and J by 5 bases, with 17 bases between them. The CDR3 has 15 amino acids. Per germline, CDR1 SGDLS and CDR2 YYNGEE. CDR3 nucleotides: TGTGCCAGCAGCGAGACACCGCTAGGTGGGGAGACCCAGTACTTC. The encoded protein is CASSETPLGGETQYF.